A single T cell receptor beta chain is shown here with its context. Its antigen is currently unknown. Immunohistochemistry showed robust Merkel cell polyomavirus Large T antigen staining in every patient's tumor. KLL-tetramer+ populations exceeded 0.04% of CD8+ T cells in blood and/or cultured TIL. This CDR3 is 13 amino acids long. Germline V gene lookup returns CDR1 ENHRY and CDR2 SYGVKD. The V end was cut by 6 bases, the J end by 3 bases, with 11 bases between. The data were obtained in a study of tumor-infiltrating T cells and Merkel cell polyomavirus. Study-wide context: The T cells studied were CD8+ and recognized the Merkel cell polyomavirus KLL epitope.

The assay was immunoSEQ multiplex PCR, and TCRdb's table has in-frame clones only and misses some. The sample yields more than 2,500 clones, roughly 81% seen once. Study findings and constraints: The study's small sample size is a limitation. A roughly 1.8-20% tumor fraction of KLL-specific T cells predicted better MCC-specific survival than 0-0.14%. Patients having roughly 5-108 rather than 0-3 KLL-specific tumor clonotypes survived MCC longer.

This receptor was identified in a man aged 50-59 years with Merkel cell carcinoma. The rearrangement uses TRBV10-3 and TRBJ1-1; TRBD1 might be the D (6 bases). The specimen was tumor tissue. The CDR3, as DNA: TGTGCCATCAGCTACAACAGGGACACTGAAGCTTTCTTT. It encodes CAISYNRDTEAFF.